This TCR beta chain derives from a study of blood T cell repertoires in COVID-19. Study-level information: Acute-phase and convalescent COVID-19 samples originated in the United States, Italy and Spain.

The CDR3 is 15 residues long. Trimming took 0 bases from V and 3 from J, leaving 12 bases between them. Germline lookup yields CDR1 MNHNY and CDR2 SVGAGI (reference sequence). In the authors' workflow: Counts of nucleated cells, estimated from reference gene primer amplification, were obtained. Using immunoSEQ multiplex PCR, the repertoire was profiled, and TCRdb retains in-frame clones only, with some absent. The DNA was the basis for D and trimming; V, J and clone size are from that table. The data show under 250,000 clones, 85% seen once. One Seattle source followed patients from active infection through their disease course.

Specimen: peripheral blood. The chain combines TRBV6-6 with TRBJ2-7; TRBD2 might be the D (5 bases). The sequence was collected from a man aged 50 to 60 with COVID-19, enrolled during active disease. In nucleotides, the CDR3 is TGTGCCAGCAGTTACTCGGAGGCTACGGGCTACGAGCAGTACTTC. It yields the protein CASSYSEATGYEQYF.